The present TCR beta chain was sequenced within a study of T cell responses to AZD1222 COVID-19 vaccine. This CDR3 has 15 amino acids. Trimming pared 5 bases from V and 2 bases from J, leaving 14 bases between. Per the germline V gene, CDR1 is LNHDA and CDR2 is SQIVND (reference sequence). Sequencing used immunoSEQ multiplex PCR; TCRdb keeps in-frame clones, though not all of them. The sample yields 100,000 or so clones, around nine tenths seen once. Points on this clone: Its target is not known.

General study points: The donors showed a predominance of white British ancestry and of females, with possible underestimation of clonal diversity. Spike-specific TCR breadth rose after two AZD1222 doses, and depth rose as well.

The sequence came from an adult who received the AZD1222 COVID-19 vaccine. The sample consisted of peripheral blood, taken 28 days after the second AZD1222 dose. This chain connects TRBV19 to TRBJ2-3, with D perhaps TRBD1 or TRBD2 (5 bases each). The CDR3 is CASSSGSGITDTQYF. Here the CDR3 DNA reads TGTGCCAGTAGTTCAGGGTCGGGGATCACAGATACGCAGTATTTT.